Sequencing of this TCR beta chain was carried out in a study of memory B cells and T cells in multiple sclerosis. This clone appeared a few times. Its matching antigen is unknown. Separate sequencing covered autoproliferating (CFSE-dim) and non-proliferating (CFSE-high) T cells from stimulus-free culture. Pooled replicate wells came from approximately 51 million CFSE-labeled PBMCs cultured approximately seven days without stimulus. Without exogenous stimuli, around 0.54 uM CFSE-labeled PBMCs were cultured serum-free. Sequencing used immunoSEQ multiplex PCR; TCRdb keeps in-frame clones, though not all of them. The repertoire has 30,000 or so clones, around 86% of them found once; the top ten carry roughly 3%. This CDR3 comprises 14 residues. Unmatched junction bases numbered 13, after V lost 6 bases and J lost 12 bases. CDR1 and CDR2 from the germline V gene are LNHDA and SQIVND (reference sequence).

Sequenced material: PBMCs from blood kept in culture. The sequence was obtained from a human donor with multiple sclerosis. The chain carries TRBV19 and TRBJ2-3, with TRBD1 identical over 9 bases. CDR3 loop: CASRTGGAPGFQYF. The CDR3 coding sequence is TGTGCCAGTAGAACAGGGGGCGCCCCGGGGTTTCAGTATTTT.